This is a list of T cell receptor beta chains from one sample in a study of shared clonotypes between healthy human individuals. Method: immunoSEQ multiplex PCR; TCRdb's copy keeps in-frame clones and lacks some. The repertoire holds roughly 2.6 million clones, with approximately 92% as singletons. The material sequenced was naive CD4+ T cells sorted from blood. These receptors came from a young man in good health. CDR3s leave out the opening cysteine and the closing phenylalanine or tryptophan.

v_gene	CDR3aa
TRBV2	ASAGWGQETQY
TRBV18	ASSRDAVYEQY
TRBV20-1	SGTGGGEQF
TRBV10-3	AISESMGIALF
TRBV9	ASSVGNSGTAEQY
TRBV7-9	ASSLRGIQETQY
TRBV5-5	ASSWDTSSSGNTIY
TRBV4-3	ASSAEPNTGELF
TRBV10-3	AISQIGGSTEAF
TRBV30	AWSPLDRDLQPQH
TRBV2	ASKGTPYEQY
TRBV7-9	ASSFGGTDNQPQH
TRBV30	AWSDDLGLGQF
TRBV9	ASSVASGGPGTGELF
TRBV10-2	ASTGQNYGYT
TRBV9	ASSGQGLQPQH
TRBV29-1	SVARGSNTEAF
TRBV7-2	ASRRRDRNIQY
TRBV7-9	ASSLAPLVEQY
TRBV6-6	ATKPGQLAKNIQY
TRBV30	AWGRVNTEAF
TRBV5-1	ASSWGVLRSDEQY
TRBV23-1	ASSQSGTGSSYEQY
TRBV7-2	ASSPGLAGVHEQY
TRBV11-2	ASSLGGSGGDTQY
TRBV5-5	ASSPGRDQPQH
TRBV11-1	ASSPGLKKTRQETQY
TRBV2	ASRWTRLLETQY
TRBV30	AWSVGSDTQY
TRBV5-1	ASSFSRPTQETQY
TRBV14	ASSPGGTGNQPQH
TRBV18	ASSPGQINSPLH
TRBV27	ASSLEGARGNTIY
TRBV7-9	ASSQGTSLKKNAQY
TRBV30	AWNAGGGTDTQY
TRBV18	ASSPTQYTEAF
TRBV15	ATSSPGVAKNIQY
TRBV25-1	ASSEFLGGGHEKLF
TRBV11-2	ASSFQSSGNTIY
TRBV7-2	ASSSRDLKISYNEQF
TRBV18	ASSPVRGAGALETQY
TRBV19	ASSPEEGATQY
TRBV5-1	ASNFGTPNTGELF
TRBV5-1	ASSLVGTEQF
TRBV7-8	ASSLEGGSVNQPQH
TRBV5-1	ASSVNQGGETQY
TRBV5-4	ASSPGGTSGSQETQY
TRBV7-9	ASSLESRENQPQH
TRBV6-5	ASSYSTGQGAEKLF
TRBV5-6	ASTLQDRGLETQY
TRBV18	ASSDPGQGKYEQY
TRBV11-2	ASRRTTTYEQY
TRBV11-3	ASSFTTVGEQY
TRBV6-5	ASTPTSESQQF
TRBV30	ACSRGQGGDTQY
TRBV6-5	ASSYRDRTNYGYT
TRBV10-1	ASSVVAGSTGELF
TRBV5-1	ASSEGTVSYNEQF
TRBV5-4	ASSPIGKQGTGTEAF
TRBV19	ASSISDRPNTGELF